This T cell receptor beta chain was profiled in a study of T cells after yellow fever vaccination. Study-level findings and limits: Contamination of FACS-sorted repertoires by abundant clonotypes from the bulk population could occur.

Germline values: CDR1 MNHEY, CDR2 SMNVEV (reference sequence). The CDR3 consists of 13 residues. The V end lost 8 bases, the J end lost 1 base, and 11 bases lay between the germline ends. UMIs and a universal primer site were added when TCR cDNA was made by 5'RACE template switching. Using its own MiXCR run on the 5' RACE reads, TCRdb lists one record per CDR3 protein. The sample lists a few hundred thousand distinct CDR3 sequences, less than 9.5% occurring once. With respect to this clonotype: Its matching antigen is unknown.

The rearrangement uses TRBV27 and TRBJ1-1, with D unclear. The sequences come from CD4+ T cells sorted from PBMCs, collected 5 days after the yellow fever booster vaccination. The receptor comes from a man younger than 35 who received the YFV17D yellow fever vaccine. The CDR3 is CASGEKPNTEAFF. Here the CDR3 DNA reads TGTGCCAGCGGGGAAAAGCCGAACACTGAAGCTTTCTTT.